The 29 T cell receptor beta chains below were found in one sample sequenced in a study of T cells in localized non-small cell lung cancer. Generated by immunoSEQ multiplex PCR, the TCRdb table keeps only in-frame clones and is missing some. The data hold 70,000 to 85,000 clones, with approximately 88% observed a single time. Specimen: peripheral blood, collected before any cancer treatment. The receptors shown here come from a female donor over 55 with stage I lung adenocarcinoma.

Only one count was recorded for this clone. J is TRBJ2-1 and V is TRBV5-1; 8 bases agree with TRBD2. In germline, CDR1 is SGHRS, CDR2 YFSETQ. The CDR3 length is 15 residues. With V trimmed by 1 base and J by 1 base, 1 base remained unmatched. The CDR3 coding sequence is TGCGCCAGCAGCTTGAGACTAGCGTCCTACAATGAGCAGTTCTTC. Residues: CASSLRLASYNEQFF.

CDR3: CASSLGPLGDIQYF. The CDR3 DNA sequence: TGTGCCAGCAGCCTTGGACCTTTGGGGGACATTCAGTACTTC. V gene TRBV7-9 combines with J gene TRBJ2-4, with D perhaps given as TRBD1 or TRBD2 (5 bases each). Germline V gene sequence: CDR1 SEHNR, CDR2 FQNEAQ (reference sequence). The length of the CDR3 is 14 residues. V shed 5 bases and J shed 8 bases, with 16 bases lying between them.

V gene TRBV5-1 combines with J gene TRBJ1-6; 7 bases match TRBD1. CDR1 is SGHRS and CDR2 is YFSETQ in the germline V gene. The CDR3 length is 16 residues. Losses at the gene ends were 4 bases for V and 0 bases for J; bases not matched to a gene: 4. CDR3 in amino acids: CASSPGGSSYNSPLHF. CDR3 DNA: TGCGCCAGCAGCCCAGGGGGTAGCTCCTATAATTCACCCCTCCACTTT.

The V call is TRBV15, the J call TRBJ1-6; possible D gene TRBD1, 6 bases. V lost 5 bases to trimming and J lost 9 bases, with 17 bases between them. CDR1 LNHNV and CDR2 YYDKDF come from the germline V gene (reference sequence). The CDR3 runs 15 residues. CDR3 DNA sequence: TGTGCCACCAGCCGCAGGGGAATGTCGGGTTCACCCCTCCACTTT. This translates into CATSRRGMSGSPLHF.

The V and J genes are TRBV29-1 and TRBJ1-4, with TRBD1 as a possible D gene (5 bases). Deletions cut 4 bases from V and 8 bases from J, with 14 bases between. The CDR3 loop spans 13 amino acids. The germline V gene encodes CDR1 SQVTM and CDR2 ANQGSEA. The CDR3 protein is CSVVSGVSEKLFF. CDR3 coding DNA: TGCAGCGTTGTTTCGGGGGTATCCGAAAAACTGTTTTTT.

The chain joins TRBV2 to TRBJ1-2, with D possibly TRBD1 on 5 matching bases. Trimming left V 8 bases short and J 7 bases short, with 23 bases between. The germline gives CDR1 SNHLY, CDR2 FYNNEI. This CDR3 region has 15 residues. The CDR3 coding sequence is TGTGCCAGCCGACTAGCGCAGGGTGCCGTCCTTGGCTACACCTTC. This sequence encodes CASRLAQGAVLGYTF.

About this clone: Other nucleotide sequences in the sample specify the same CDR3. The rearrangement uses TRBV7-8 and TRBJ2-5; D may match TRBD1 or TRBD2 (5 bases each). V was cut by 0 bases and J by 5 bases, with 16 bases left in between. CDR1 and CDR2 from the germline V gene are SGHVS and FQNEAQ. The CDR3 contains 16 residues. This CDR3 is CASSLARVWGKETQYF. Written as DNA, the CDR3 is TGTGCCAGCAGCTTAGCTCGGGTATGGGGGAAGGAGACCCAGTACTTC. The full variable domain, in which reference TRBV7-8 and TRBJ2-5 provide the parts outside the CDR3, is GAGVSQSPRYKVAKRGQDVALRCDPISGHVSLFWYQQALGQGPEFLTYFQNEAQLDKSGLPSDRFFAERPEGSVSTLKIQRTQQEDSAVYLCASSLARVWGKETQYFGPGTRLLVL.

V gene TRBV5-4 combines with J gene TRBJ2-1, with D perhaps given as TRBD1 or TRBD2 (6 bases each). Germline V CDR1 and CDR2: SGHNT, YYREEE (reference sequence). V gave up 3 bases and J gave up 10 bases, with 11 bases separating them. This CDR3 spans 12 amino acids. CDR3 sequence (DNA): TGTGCCAGCAGCTCGTGGGGGGCCGAGCAGTTCTTC. Its protein product is CASSSWGAEQFF.

This chain links TRBV4-3 with TRBJ2-5, with 11 bases fitting TRBD1. There are 17 residues in the CDR3. Germline V gives CDR1 LGHNA, CDR2 YSLEER. V lost 0 bases, J lost 9 bases, and 12 bases stayed unmatched. The DNA of the CDR3 is TGCGCCAGCAGCCAAGAGGCGACCGGGACAGGGGGGGATCCCCAGTACTTC. Translation gives CASSQEATGTGGDPQYF.

About this clone: The sample has other DNA sequences that encode this CDR3 too. V and J are TRBV5-1 and TRBJ2-5, with D hard to call. Trimming removed 2 bases from V and 5 bases from J, with 7 bases in between. The CDR3 covers 12 residues. CDR1 is SGHRS, CDR2 YFSETQ, per germline. The CDR3 loop is CASSFEGETQYF. CDR3 bases: TGCGCCAGCAGCTTTGAAGGGGAGACCCAGTACTTC.

V usage is TRBV10-3 and J usage is TRBJ2-1, with D possibly matching TRBD2 (6 bases). The CDR3 loop spans 16 amino acids. The V gene's germline CDR1 is ENHRY and CDR2 SYGVKD. V shed 0 bases and J shed 10 bases, with 19 bases lying between them. The CDR3 reads CAISESRAGAASEQFF. In DNA form, the CDR3 reads TGTGCCATCAGTGAGTCTCGAGCGGGTGCCGCGTCGGAGCAGTTCTTC.

The table lists this clone with a count of one. This chain uses TRBV18 with TRBJ1-1; no definite D call. CDR1 is KGHSH, CDR2 LQKENI, per germline. There are 14 residues in the CDR3. Trimming pared 2 bases from V and 4 bases from J, leaving 11 bases between. The CDR3 DNA sequence: TGTGCCAGCTCACCAGGAGGGCGCGGCACTGAAGCTTTCTTT. It specifies CASSPGGRGTEAFF. The entire variable domain, with the rest obtained from reference TRBV18 and TRBJ1-1, is as follows: NAGVMQNPRHLVRRRGQEARLRCSPMKGHSHVYWYRQLPEEGLKFMVYLQKENIIDESGMPKERFSAEFPKEGPSILRIQQVVRGDSAAYFCASSPGGRGTEAFFGQGTRLTVV.

The V and J genes are TRBV6-1 and TRBJ1-2; D not resolved. Trimming removed 5 bases from V and 1 base from J, with 14 bases in between. CDR1 is MNHNS, CDR2 SASEGT, per germline. The CDR3 length is 15 residues. The CDR3, as DNA: TGTGCCAGCAGTCCAACCGGGATTCTTAACTATGGCTACACCTTC. It encodes CASSPTGILNYGYTF.

The genes are TRBV28 and TRBJ2-1, with 10 bases identical to TRBD1. Germline CDR1 and CDR2: MDHEN and SYDVKM. The CDR3 is 15 residues long. V lost 5 bases and J lost 5; bases outside the gene matches: 6. CDR3 in DNA: TGTGCCAGCAGTCCCGCCGGGACAGGGGACAATGAGCAGTTCTTC. It specifies CASSPAGTGDNEQFF.

This chain connects TRBV5-4 to TRBJ1-1, with D possibly matching TRBD1 (6 bases). CDR1 SGHNT and CDR2 YYREEE come from the germline V gene (reference sequence). The CDR3 spans 15 residues. The V gene lost 9 bases and the J gene lost 1 base, with 19 bases spanning the gap. The CDR3 reads CATLYGGRPNTEAFF. Here the CDR3 DNA reads TGTGCCACCCTTTACGGGGGCAGACCGAACACTGAAGCTTTCTTT.

The chain joins TRBV28 to TRBJ1-2; D may be TRBD1 (6 bases). Germline V gene lookup returns CDR1 MDHEN and CDR2 SYDVKM. CDR3 length: 17 residues. Trimming stripped 1 base from V and 4 bases from J, with 19 bases between. The CDR3 DNA is TGTGCCAGCAGTTTATTAGGGGGGCCAGGGAATCGCTATGGCTACACCTTC. This translates into CASSLLGGPGNRYGYTF.

This chain links TRBV6-6 with TRBJ2-3; D gene unclear. CDR1 MNHNY and CDR2 SVGAGI come from the germline V gene (reference sequence). This CDR3 has 14 residues. Trimming shortened V by 0 bases and J by 2 bases, and 6 bases separated the two germline ends. The CDR3 coding sequence is TGTGCCAGCAGTTACTCTCACTTCACAGATACGCAGTATTTT. It encodes CASSYSHFTDTQYF.

The chain recombines TRBV15 with TRBJ2-1; 8 bases match TRBD2. CDR1 and CDR2 from the germline V gene are LNHNV and YYDKDF (reference sequence). Trimming at V came to 1 base and at J to 6 bases, leaving 14 bases not matched to a gene. There are 18 residues in the CDR3. CDR3 in amino acids: CATSRGDGFGTRSNEQFF. CDR3 nucleotide sequence: TGTGCCACCAGCAGAGGGGACGGGTTCGGGACTAGGAGCAATGAGCAGTTCTTC.

The chain recombines TRBV28 with TRBJ1-5; the D is unclear. This CDR3 has 14 amino acids. The ends were cut back, 2 bases at V and 7 bases at J, with 12 bases in the middle. Germline CDR1 reads MDHEN; CDR2 reads SYDVKM. CDR3 coding DNA: TGTGCCAGCAGTTTAGAGGGAGCTGAACAGCCCCAGCATTTT. Protein product: CASSLEGAEQPQHF. Variable domain in full (rest from reference TRBV28 and TRBJ1-5): DVKVTQSSRYLVKRTGEKVFLECVQDMDHENMFWYRQDPGLGLRLIYFSYDVKMKEKGDIPEGYSVSREKKERFSLILESASTNQTSMYLCASSLEGAEQPQHFGDGTRLSIL.

This chain joins TRBV19 and TRBJ1-2; TRBD1 matches 8 bases. Germline V lookup: CDR1 LNHDA, CDR2 SQIVND (reference sequence). The CDR3 runs to 16 residues. V trimming: 6 bases; J trimming: 0 bases; junction bases outside the gene matches: 9. CDR3 DNA: TGTGCCAGTAGCCCCGGACAGGGATTAGCTAACTATGGCTACACCTTC. This translates into CASSPGQGLANYGYTF.

The table lists this clone with a few counts. The chain links TRBV6-5 to TRBJ2-7; D remains ambiguous. The CDR3 consists of 14 residues. V dropped 0 bases and J dropped 1 base, with 7 bases sitting between them. CDR1 and CDR2 from the germline V gene are MNHEY and SVGAGI. CDR3 nucleotide sequence: TGTGCCAGCAGTTACTCCCTGGAGTCCTACGAGCAGTACTTC. Protein: CASSYSLESYEQYF.

The chain combines TRBV6-6 with TRBJ1-1; no reliable D call. The V end was cut by 2 bases, the J end by 4 bases, with 8 bases between. This CDR3 region has 13 residues. Germline CDR1 and CDR2: MNHNY and SVGAGI (reference sequence). The CDR3 DNA sequence: TGTGCCAGCAGTTACGGGGAAAGCACTGAAGCTTTCTTT. As protein: CASSYGESTEAFF.

This clone came up once. The chain recombines TRBV29-1 with TRBJ2-7, with 8 bases that match TRBD2. The junction had 22 bases not matched to a gene; V was cut back by 8 bases and J by 4 bases. In germline, CDR1 is SQVTM, CDR2 ANQGSEA. This CDR3 has 17 amino acids. CDR3 loop: CSLAQGSPGLEPYEQYF. CDR3 nucleotides: TGCAGCCTTGCCCAGGGAAGTCCGGGACTAGAACCTTACGAGCAGTACTTC.

This clone was counted between two and nine times. The chain is built from TRBV19 and TRBJ1-5, with 7 bases fitting TRBD1. Trimming cost V 2 bases and J 7 bases; bases outside gene matches: 8. The CDR3 contains 15 residues. In germline, CDR1 is LNHDA, CDR2 SQIVND (reference sequence). The CDR3 bases are TGTGCCAGTAGTATATCAGGGGGGGAGACACAGCCCCAGCATTTT. It is translated as CASSISGGETQPQHF.

For the CDR3, the DNA is TGTGCCAGCAGTTGGGACAGGGGGCAGGCTGAAGCTTTCTTT. Translation: CASSWDRGQAEAFF. This chain links TRBV7-9 with TRBJ1-1; 12 positions agree with TRBD1. Germline CDR1 reads SEHNR; CDR2 reads FQNEAQ (reference sequence). J gave up 6 bases and V 6 bases, and 5 bases lay outside the gene matches. This CDR3 is built from 14 residues.

V usage is TRBV6-5 and J usage is TRBJ2-7; TRBD1 matches at 9 bases. In germline, CDR1 is MNHEY, CDR2 SVGAGI. The ends lost 5 bases at V and 2 bases at J; junction bases unmatched: 4. The CDR3 length is 14 residues. In DNA form, the CDR3 reads TGTGCCAGCAGTAGGACAGGGGTCGCCTACGAGCAGTACTTC. Translating it yields CASSRTGVAYEQYF.

The gene calls are TRBV7-9 and TRBJ1-2; 7 nucleotides agree with TRBD1. Germline CDR1 is SEHNR and CDR2 is FQNEAQ (reference sequence). This CDR3 region has 15 residues. J lost 2 bases, V lost 7 bases, and 10 bases had no gene match. The CDR3 sequence is CASNQGGGANYGYTF. In nucleotides, the CDR3 is TGTGCCAGCAACCAGGGGGGAGGGGCGAACTATGGCTACACCTTC.

The chain employs TRBV5-4 and TRBJ2-7; D remains unclear. V lost 0 bases to trimming and J lost 1 base, with 14 bases between them. The CDR3 covers 16 residues. CDR1 and CDR2 (germline): SGHNT, YYREEE (reference sequence). The CDR3 DNA is TGTGCCAGCAGCTTGGAACCGGCTCATACTTCCTACGAGCAGTACTTC. Encoded protein: CASSLEPAHTSYEQYF.

This chain's CDR3 is CASIRGATSYEQYF. The CDR3 coding sequence is TGTGCCAGCATCCGGGGCGCGACCTCCTACGAGCAGTACTTC. This chain connects TRBV28 to TRBJ2-7; possibly TRBD1 or TRBD2 for D (5 bases each). Germline V gives CDR1 MDHEN, CDR2 SYDVKM. This CDR3 contains 14 residues. V was pared by 7 bases and J by 0 bases, with 13 bases between. Combining the CDR3 with reference TRBV28 and TRBJ2-7 gives the whole variable domain DVKVTQSSRYLVKRTGEKVFLECVQDMDHENMFWYRQDPGLGLRLIYFSYDVKMKEKGDIPEGYSVSREKKERFSLILESASTNQTSMYLCASIRGATSYEQYFGPGTRLTVT.